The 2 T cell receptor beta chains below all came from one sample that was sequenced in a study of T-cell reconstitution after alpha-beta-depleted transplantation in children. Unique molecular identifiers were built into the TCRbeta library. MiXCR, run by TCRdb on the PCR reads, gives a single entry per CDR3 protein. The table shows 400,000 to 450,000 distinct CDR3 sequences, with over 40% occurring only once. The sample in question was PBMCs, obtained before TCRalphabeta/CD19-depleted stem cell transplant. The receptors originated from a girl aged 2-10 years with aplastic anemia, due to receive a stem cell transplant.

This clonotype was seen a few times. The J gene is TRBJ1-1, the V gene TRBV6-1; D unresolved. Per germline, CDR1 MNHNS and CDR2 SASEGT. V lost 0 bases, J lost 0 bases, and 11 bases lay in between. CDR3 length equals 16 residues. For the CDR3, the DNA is TGTGCCAGCAGTGAAGCGGGGTGGGTTTTGAACACTGAAGCTTTCTTT. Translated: CASSEAGWVLNTEAFF.

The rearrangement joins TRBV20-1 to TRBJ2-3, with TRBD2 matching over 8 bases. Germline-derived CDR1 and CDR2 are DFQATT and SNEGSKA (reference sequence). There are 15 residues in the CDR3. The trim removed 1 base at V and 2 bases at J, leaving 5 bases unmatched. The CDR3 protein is CSARVTGGHTDTQYF. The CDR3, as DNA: TGCAGTGCTAGAGTAACGGGGGGGCACACAGATACGCAGTATTTT.